This T cell receptor (beta chain) was retrieved from a study of T cells after posttransplantation cyclophosphamide. Study conclusions and caveats: Later post-transplant blood repertoires were often dominated by donor CD8+ memory clones. Blood and skin or GI T cell repertoires showed limited TRB overlap.

Germline V CDR1 and CDR2: KGHSH, LQKENI. This CDR3 has 15 residues. With V trimmed by 3 bases and J by 5 bases, 8 bases remained unmatched. Libraries were prepared by immunoSEQ multiplex PCR; TCRdb keeps only in-frame clonotypes and omits some of them. Found here are about 52,000 clones, around 94% of them singletons; the top ten hold 2.5% to 3%. In regard to this clone: Its target is unknown.

On the day of bone marrow donation, the related graft donor provided peripheral blood. This receptor was identified in a young woman in good health and a related stem cell transplant donor. The V call is TRBV18, the J call TRBJ1-1, with 8 bases aligning to TRBD1. Specimen: PBMCs. The CDR3 DNA reads TGTGCCAGCTCACCCCACGGACAGGGACAGACTGAAGCTTTCTTT. Translated, it gives CASSPHGQGQTEAFF.